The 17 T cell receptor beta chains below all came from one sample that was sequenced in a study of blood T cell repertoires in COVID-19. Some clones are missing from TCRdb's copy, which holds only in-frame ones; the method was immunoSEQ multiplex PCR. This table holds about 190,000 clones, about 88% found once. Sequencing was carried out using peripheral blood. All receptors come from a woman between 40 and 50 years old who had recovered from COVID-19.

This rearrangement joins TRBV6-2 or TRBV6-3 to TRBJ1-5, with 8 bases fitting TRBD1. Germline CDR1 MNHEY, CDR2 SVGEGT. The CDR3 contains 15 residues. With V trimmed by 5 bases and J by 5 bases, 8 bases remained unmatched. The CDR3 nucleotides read TGTGCCAGCAGTCGAGAATACAGGGGGGATCAGCCCCAGCATTTT. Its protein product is CASSREYRGDQPQHF.

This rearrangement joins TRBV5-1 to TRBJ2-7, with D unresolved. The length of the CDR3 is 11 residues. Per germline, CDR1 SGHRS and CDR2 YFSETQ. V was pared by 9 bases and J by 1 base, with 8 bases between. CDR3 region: CATGGSYEQYF. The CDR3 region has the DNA TGCGCCACCGGCGGATCCTACGAGCAGTACTTC.

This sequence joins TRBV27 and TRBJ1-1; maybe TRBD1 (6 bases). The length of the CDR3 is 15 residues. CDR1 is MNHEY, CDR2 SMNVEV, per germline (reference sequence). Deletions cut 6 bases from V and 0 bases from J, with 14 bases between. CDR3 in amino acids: CASRAPGHLNTEAFF. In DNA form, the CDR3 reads TGTGCCAGCAGAGCTCCGGGACATCTGAACACTGAAGCTTTCTTT.

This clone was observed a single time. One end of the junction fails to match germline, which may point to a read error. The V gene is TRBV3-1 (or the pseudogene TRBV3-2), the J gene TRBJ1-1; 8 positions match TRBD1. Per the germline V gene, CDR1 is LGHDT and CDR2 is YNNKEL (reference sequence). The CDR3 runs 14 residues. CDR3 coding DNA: TGTGCCAGCAGCCCCGGGGAAGCAGGGGGCGCAGGCATCTTT. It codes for CASSPGEAGGAGIF.

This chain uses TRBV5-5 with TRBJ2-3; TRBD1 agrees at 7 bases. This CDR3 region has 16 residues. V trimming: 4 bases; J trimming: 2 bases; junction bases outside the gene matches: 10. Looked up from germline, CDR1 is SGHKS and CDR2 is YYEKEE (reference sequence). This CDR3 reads CASSTRTGAFTDTQYF. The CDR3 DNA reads TGTGCCAGCAGCACCCGGACAGGAGCCTTCACAGATACGCAGTATTTT.

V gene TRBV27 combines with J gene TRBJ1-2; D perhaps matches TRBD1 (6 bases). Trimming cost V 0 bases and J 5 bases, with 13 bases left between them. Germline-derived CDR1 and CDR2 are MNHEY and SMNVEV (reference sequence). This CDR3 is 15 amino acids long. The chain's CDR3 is CASSLSGAQGYGYTF. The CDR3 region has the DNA TGTGCCAGCAGTTTATCTGGCGCACAGGGTTATGGCTACACCTTC.

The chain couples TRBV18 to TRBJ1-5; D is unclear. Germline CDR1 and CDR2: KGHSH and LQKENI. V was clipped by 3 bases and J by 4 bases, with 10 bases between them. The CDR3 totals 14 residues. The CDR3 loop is CASSPTGENQPQHF. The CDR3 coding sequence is TGTGCCAGCTCACCTACGGGAGAGAATCAGCCCCAGCATTTT.

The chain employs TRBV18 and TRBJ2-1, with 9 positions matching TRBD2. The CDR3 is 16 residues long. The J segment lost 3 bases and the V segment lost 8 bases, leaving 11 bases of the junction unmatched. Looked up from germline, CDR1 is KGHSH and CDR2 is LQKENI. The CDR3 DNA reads TGTGCCAGCGCAACCACGGTAGCGGGAGTCTACAATGAGCAGTTCTTC. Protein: CASATTVAGVYNEQFF.

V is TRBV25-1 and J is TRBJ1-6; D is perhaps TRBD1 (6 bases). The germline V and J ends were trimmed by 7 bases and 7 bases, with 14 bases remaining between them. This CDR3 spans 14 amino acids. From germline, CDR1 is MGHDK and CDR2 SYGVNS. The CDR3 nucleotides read TGTGCCAGCAAGGATGGGACATCCAATTCACCCCTCCACTTT. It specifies CASKDGTSNSPLHF.

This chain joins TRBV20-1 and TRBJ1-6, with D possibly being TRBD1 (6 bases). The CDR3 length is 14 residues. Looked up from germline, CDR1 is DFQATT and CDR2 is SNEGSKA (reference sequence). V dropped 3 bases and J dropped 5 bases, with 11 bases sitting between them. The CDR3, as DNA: TGCAGTGCTAGTATGGGGGCAGATAATTCACCCCTCCACTTT. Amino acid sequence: CSASMGADNSPLHF.

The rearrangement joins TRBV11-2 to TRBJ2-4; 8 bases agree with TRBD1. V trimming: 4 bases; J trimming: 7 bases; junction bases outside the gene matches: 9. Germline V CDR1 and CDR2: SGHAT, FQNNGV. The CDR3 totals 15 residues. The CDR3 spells CASSSRGQGMNIQYF. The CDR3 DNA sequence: TGTGCCAGCAGCTCCAGAGGACAGGGCATGAACATTCAGTACTTC.

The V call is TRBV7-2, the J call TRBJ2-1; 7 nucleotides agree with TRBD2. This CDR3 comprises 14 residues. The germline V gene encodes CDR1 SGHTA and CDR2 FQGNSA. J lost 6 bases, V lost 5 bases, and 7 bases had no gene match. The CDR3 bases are TGTGCCAGCAGCCTGGGGACTAATCGCAATGAGCAGTTCTTC. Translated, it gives CASSLGTNRNEQFF.

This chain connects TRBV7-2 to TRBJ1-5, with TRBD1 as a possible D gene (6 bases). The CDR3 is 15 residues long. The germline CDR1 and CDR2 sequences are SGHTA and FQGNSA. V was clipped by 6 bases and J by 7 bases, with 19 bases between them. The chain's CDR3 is CASSLAAGVGQPQHF. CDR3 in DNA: TGTGCCAGCAGTCTAGCGGCAGGGGTGGGACAGCCCCAGCATTTT.

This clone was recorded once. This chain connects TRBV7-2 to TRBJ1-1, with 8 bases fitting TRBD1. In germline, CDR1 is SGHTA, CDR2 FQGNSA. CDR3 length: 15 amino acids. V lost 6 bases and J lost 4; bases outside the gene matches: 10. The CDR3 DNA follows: TGTGCCAGCAGATATTCAGGGGGCGAGGGCACTGAAGCTTTCTTT. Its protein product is CASRYSGGEGTEAFF.

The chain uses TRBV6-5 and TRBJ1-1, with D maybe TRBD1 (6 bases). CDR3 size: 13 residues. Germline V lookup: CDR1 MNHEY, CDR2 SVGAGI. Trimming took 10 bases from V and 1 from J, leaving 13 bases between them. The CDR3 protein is CATTLTGNTEAFF. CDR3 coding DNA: TGTGCCACCACCTTGACAGGGAACACTGAAGCTTTCTTT.

CDR3 sequence reads: CASSLNRGNEQYF. For the CDR3, the DNA is TGTGCCAGCAGTTTAAATCGGGGGAACGAGCAGTACTTC. The chain combines TRBV27 with TRBJ2-7; tentatively, D is TRBD2 (6 bases). This CDR3 spans 13 amino acids. Germline lookup yields CDR1 MNHEY and CDR2 SMNVEV (reference sequence). Trimming pared 2 bases from V and 5 bases from J, leaving 10 bases between.

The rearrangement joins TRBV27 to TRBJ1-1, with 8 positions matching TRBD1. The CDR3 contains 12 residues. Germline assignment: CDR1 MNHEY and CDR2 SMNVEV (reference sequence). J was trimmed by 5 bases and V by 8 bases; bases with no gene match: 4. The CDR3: CASQGAGTEAFF. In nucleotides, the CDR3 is TGTGCCAGCCAGGGGGCAGGAACTGAAGCTTTCTTT.